The clone carrying this TCR beta chain was detected many times. Its antigen is as yet unknown. The sample belongs to a study of CD8 T cells in ankylosing spondylitis. V lost 3 bases and J 4 bases, leaving 12 bases between the germline ends. The germline gives CDR1 SGHTA, CDR2 FQGNSA. This CDR3 has 14 amino acids. Points from the study as a whole: Researchers reportedly found disease-linked clones significantly enriched in matched ankylosing spondylitis synovial fluid.

A quantitative 5'-RACE method, one with molecular barcodes, was used to make TCR beta libraries. TCRdb itself ran the 5' RACE reads through MiXCR, one entry per CDR3 protein. The sample consists of fewer than 350,000 distinct CDR3 sequences, under 14% of them appearing once. The specimen was blood, either unsorted or a sorted T cell fraction (not recorded which). The chain carries TRBV7-2 and TRBJ1-2, with D perhaps matching TRBD1 (5 bases). The TCR comes from a female donor with ankylosing spondylitis or in good health (not recorded which). The CDR3 DNA reads TGTGCCAGCAGCTTCGACAGTGGCACCTATGGCTACACCTTC. As protein: CASSFDSGTYGYTF.